This entry describes one T cell receptor (beta chain). Sequence at one end of the junction differs from germline and may be a read error. TCRdb reanalysed the RT-PCR reads using MiXCR and keeps one entry per CDR3 protein. The table shows hundreds of thousands of distinct CDR3 sequences, with 12% to 15% occurring only once. Germline CDR1 reads DFQATT; CDR2 reads SNEGSKA (reference sequence). The CDR3 spans 14 residues. The gene calls are TRBV20-1 and TRBJ1-6, with a possible D match to TRBD1 (6 bases). This receptor was obtained from a female donor in good health, serving as a healthy control. The sample comprised memory CD4+ T cells from blood. CDR3 protein: CSAREVQGWSPLHF. The CDR3 nucleotides are TGCAGTGCCAGAGAAGTACAGGGATGGTCACCCCTCCACTTT.